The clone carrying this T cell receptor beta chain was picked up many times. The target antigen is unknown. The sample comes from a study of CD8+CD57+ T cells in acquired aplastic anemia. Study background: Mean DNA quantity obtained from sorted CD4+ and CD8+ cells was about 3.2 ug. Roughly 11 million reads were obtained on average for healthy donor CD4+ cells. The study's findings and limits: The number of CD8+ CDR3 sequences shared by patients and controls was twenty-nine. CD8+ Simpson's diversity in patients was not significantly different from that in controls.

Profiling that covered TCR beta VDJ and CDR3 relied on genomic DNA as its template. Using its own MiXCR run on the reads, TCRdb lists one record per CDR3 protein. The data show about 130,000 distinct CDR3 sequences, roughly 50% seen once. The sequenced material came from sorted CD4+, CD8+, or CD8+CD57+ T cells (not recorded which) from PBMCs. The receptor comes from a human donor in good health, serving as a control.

The CDR3 nucleotides read TGTGCCAGCAGCTCCACTGCGCTTTGGGGTACTGAAGCTTTCTTT. It is translated as CASSSTALWGTEAFF. V gene TRBV7-2 combines with J gene TRBJ1-1; no reliable D call. The CDR3 covers 15 residues. V lost 4 bases and J 5 bases, leaving 17 bases between the germline ends. Germline V gene sequence: CDR1 SGHTA, CDR2 FQGNSA.